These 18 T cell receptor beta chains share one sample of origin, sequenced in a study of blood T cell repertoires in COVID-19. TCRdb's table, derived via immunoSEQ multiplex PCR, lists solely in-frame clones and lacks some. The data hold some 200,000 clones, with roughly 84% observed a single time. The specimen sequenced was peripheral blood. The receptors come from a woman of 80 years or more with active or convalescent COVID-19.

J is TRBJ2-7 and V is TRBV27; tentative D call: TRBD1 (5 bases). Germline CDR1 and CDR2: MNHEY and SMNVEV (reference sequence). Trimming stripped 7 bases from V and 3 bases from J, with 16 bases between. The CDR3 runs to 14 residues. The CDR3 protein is CASKPTNQGYEQYF. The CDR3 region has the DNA TGTGCCAGCAAGCCGACGAATCAGGGCTACGAGCAGTACTTC.

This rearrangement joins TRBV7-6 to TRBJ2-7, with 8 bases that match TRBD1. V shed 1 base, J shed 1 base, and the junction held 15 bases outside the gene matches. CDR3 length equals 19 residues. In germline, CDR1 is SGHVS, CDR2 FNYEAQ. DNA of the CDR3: TGTGCCAGCAGCTTAGTATCAGGACAGGGTACTTCTCGGTCCTACGAGCAGTACTTC. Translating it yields CASSLVSGQGTSRSYEQYF.

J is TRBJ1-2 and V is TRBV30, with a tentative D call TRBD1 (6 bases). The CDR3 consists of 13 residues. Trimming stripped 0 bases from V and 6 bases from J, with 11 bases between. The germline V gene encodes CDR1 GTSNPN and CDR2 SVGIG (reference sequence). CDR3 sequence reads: CAWSVGGGNGYTF. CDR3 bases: TGTGCCTGGAGTGTGGGAGGGGGGAATGGCTACACCTTC.

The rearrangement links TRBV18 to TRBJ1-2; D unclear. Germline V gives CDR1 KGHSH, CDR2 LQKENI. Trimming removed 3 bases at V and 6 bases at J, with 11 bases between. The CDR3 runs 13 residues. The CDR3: CASSPFSMDGYTF. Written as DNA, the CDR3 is TGTGCCAGCTCACCGTTTTCTATGGATGGCTACACCTTC.

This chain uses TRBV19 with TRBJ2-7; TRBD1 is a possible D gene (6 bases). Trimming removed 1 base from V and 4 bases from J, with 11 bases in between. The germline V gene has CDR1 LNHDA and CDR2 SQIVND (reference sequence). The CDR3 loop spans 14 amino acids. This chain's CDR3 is CASSIAPGQYEQYF. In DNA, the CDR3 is TGTGCCAGTAGTATAGCCCCTGGACAGTACGAGCAGTACTTC.

CDR3 in DNA: TGTGCCAGCAGTTCCGGGACTCGCTACGAGCAGTACTTC. Its translation is CASSSGTRYEQYF. The chain carries TRBV6-5 and TRBJ2-7; D might be TRBD2 (6 bases). This CDR3 is 13 amino acids long. CDR1 and CDR2 (germline): MNHEY, SVGAGI. The germline V and J ends were trimmed by 4 bases and 3 bases, with 10 bases remaining between them.

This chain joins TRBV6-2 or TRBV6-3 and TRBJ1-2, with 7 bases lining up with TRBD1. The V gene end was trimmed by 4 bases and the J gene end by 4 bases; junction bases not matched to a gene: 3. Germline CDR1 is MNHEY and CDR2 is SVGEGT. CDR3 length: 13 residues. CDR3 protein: CASSSGGSYGYTF. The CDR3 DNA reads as TGTGCCAGCAGTTCAGGGGGGAGCTATGGCTACACCTTC.

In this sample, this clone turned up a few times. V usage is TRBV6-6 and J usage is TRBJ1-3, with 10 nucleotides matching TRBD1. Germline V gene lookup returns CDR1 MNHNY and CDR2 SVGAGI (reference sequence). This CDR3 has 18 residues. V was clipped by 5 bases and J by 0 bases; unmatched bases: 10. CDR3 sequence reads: CASSRSGQGFSSGNTIYF. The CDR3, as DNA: TGTGCCAGCAGTCGCTCGGGACAGGGGTTCTCCTCTGGAAACACCATATATTTT.

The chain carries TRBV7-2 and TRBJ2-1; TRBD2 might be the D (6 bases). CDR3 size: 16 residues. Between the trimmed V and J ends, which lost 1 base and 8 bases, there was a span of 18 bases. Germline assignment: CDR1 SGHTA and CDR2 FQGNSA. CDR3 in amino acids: CASSLEVTRSWDEQFF. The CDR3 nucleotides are TGTGCCAGCAGCTTAGAAGTGACTAGGTCTTGGGATGAGCAGTTCTTC.

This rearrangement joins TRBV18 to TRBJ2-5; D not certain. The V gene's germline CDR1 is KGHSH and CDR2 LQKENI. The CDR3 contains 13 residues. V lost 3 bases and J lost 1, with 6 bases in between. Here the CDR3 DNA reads TGTGCCAGCTCACCGGGCCTCCAAGAGACCCAGTACTTC. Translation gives CASSPGLQETQYF.

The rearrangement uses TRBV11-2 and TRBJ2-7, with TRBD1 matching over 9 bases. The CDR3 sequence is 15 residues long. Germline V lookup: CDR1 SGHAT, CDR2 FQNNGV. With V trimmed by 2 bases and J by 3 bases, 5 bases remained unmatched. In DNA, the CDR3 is TGTGCCAGCAGCTTAAAAGTGGGACAGGGCTACGAGCAGTACTTC. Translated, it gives CASSLKVGQGYEQYF.

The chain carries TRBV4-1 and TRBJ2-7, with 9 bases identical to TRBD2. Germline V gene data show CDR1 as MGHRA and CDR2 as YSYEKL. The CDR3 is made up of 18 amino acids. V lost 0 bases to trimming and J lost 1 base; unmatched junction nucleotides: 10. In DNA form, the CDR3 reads TGCGCCAGCAGCCAAGATACCTATGGGACTAGCAGATCCTACGAGCAGTACTTC. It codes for CASSQDTYGTSRSYEQYF.

The CDR3 is CATKGGLRDTGELFF. Here the CDR3 DNA reads TGTGCCACCAAAGGGGGACTACGGGACACCGGGGAGCTGTTTTTT. The chain couples TRBV2 to TRBJ2-2, with D perhaps TRBD2 (7 bases). V was trimmed by 10 bases and J by 3 bases, leaving 18 bases between them. The CDR3 is made up of 15 amino acids. Germline V gene lookup returns CDR1 SNHLY and CDR2 FYNNEI.

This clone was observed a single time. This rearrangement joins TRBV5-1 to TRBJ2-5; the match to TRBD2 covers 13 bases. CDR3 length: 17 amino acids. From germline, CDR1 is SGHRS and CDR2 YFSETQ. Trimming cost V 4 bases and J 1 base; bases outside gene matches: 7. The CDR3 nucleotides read TGCGCCAGCAGCCCGGGAAGGACTAGCGGGGGCCAAGAGACCCAGTACTTC. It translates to CASSPGRTSGGQETQYF.

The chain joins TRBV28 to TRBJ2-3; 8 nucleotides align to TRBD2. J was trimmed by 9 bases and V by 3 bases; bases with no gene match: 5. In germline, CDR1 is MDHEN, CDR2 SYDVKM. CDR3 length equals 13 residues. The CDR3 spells CASSLVAGKTQYF. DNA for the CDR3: TGTGCCAGCAGTTTGGTAGCGGGGAAGACGCAGTATTTT.

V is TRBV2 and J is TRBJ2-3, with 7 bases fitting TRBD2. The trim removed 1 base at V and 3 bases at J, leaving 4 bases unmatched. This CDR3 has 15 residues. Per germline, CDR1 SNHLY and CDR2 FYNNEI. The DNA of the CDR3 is TGTGCCAGCAGTGAAGTGGGAGGGCGGACAGATACGCAGTATTTT. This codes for CASSEVGGRTDTQYF.

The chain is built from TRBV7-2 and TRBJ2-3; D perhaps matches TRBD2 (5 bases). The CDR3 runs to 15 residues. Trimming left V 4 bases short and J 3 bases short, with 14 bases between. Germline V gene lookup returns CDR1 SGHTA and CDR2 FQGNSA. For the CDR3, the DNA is TGTGCCAGCAGCTCCGGGGTAGCGAGTACAGATACGCAGTATTTT. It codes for CASSSGVASTDTQYF.

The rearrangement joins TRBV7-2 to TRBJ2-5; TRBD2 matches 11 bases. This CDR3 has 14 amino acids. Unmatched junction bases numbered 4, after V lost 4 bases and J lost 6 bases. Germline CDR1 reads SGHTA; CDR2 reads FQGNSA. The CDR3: CASSSGLAGQTQYF. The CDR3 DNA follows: TGTGCCAGCAGCTCCGGACTAGCGGGTCAGACCCAGTACTTC.